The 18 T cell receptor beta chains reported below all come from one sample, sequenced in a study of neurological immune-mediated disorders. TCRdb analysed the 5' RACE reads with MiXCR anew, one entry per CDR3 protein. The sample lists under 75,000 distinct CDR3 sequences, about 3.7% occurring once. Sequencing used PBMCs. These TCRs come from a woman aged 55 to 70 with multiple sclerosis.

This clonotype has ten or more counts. The CDR3 nucleotides read TGCAGTGTAGTGGGGGCCCTCAATCAGCCCCAGCATTTT. It specifies CSVVGALNQPQHF. This sequence joins TRBV20-1 and TRBJ1-5; D might be TRBD1 (6 bases). The germline V and J ends were trimmed by 7 bases and 3 bases, with 13 bases remaining between them. Germline-derived CDR1 and CDR2 are DFQATT and SNEGSKA (reference sequence). The CDR3 is made up of 13 amino acids.

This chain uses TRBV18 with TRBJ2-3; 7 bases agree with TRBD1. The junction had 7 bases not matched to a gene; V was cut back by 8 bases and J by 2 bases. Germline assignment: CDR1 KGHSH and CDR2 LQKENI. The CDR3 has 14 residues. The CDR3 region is CASRGPLNTDTQYF. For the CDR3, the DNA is TGTGCCAGCAGGGGGCCCTTGAACACAGATACGCAGTATTTT.

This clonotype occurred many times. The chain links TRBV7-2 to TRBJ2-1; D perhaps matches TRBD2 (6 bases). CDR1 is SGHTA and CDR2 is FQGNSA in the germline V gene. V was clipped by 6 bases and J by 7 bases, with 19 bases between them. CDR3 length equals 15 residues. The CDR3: CASRAIRGKGNEQFF. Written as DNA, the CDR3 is TGTGCCAGCAGGGCTATACGGGGGAAGGGGAATGAGCAGTTCTTC.

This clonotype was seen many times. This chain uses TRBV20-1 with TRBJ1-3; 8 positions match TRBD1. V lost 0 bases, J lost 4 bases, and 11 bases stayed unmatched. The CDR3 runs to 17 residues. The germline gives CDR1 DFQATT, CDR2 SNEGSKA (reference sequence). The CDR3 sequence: CSARDPRQGRVGNTIYF. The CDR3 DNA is TGCAGTGCTAGAGACCCCCGACAGGGGCGGGTAGGAAACACCATATATTTT.

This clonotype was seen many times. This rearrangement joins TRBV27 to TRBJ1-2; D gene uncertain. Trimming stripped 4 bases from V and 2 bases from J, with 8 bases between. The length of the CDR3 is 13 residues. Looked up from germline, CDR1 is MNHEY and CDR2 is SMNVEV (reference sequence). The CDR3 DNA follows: TGTGCCAGCAGTTACTACGCGAACTATGGCTACACCTTC. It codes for CASSYYANYGYTF.

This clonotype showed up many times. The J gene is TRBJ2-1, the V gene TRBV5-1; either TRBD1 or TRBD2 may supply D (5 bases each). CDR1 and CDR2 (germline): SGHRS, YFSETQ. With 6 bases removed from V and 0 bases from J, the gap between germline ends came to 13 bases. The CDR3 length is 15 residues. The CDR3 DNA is TGCGCCAGCACCATTTCAGGGAGCTCCTACAATGAGCAGTTCTTC. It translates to CASTISGSSYNEQFF.

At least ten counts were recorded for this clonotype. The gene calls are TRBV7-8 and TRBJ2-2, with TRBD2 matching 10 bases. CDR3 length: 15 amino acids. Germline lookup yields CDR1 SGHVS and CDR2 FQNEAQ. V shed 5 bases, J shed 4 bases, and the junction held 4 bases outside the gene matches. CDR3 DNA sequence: TGTGCCAGCAGCCCGAGCGGGGGGGGCACCGGGGAGCTGTTTTTT. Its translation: CASSPSGGGTGELFF.

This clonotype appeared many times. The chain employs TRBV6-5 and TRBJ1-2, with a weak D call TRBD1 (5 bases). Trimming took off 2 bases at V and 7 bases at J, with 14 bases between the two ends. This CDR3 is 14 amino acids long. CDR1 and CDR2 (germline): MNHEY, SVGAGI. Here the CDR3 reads CASSYAQGGFGYTF. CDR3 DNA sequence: TGTGCCAGCAGTTACGCGCAGGGCGGTTTTGGCTACACCTTC.

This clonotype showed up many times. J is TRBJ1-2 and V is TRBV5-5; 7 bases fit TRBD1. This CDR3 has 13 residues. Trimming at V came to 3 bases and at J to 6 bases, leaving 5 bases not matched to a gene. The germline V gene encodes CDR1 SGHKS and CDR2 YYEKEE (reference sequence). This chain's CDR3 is CASSSDRADGYTF. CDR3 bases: TGTGCCAGCAGCTCCGACAGGGCAGATGGCTACACCTTC.

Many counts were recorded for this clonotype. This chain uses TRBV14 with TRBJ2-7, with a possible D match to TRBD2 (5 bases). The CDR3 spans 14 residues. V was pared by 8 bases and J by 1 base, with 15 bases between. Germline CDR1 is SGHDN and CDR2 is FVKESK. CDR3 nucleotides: TGTGCCAGCCTTGACGGACTCCCATCCTACGAGCAGTACTTC. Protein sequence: CASLDGLPSYEQYF.

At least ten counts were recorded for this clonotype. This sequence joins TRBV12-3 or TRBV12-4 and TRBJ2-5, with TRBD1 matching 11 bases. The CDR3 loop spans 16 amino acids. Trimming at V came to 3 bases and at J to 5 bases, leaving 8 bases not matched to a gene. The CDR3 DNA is TGTGCCAGCAGTTTCCCCCGGACAGGGGGCAGCGAGACCCAGTACTTC. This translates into CASSFPRTGGSETQYF.

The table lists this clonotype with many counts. The CDR3 reads CASSAGIPYEQYF. CDR3 DNA sequence: TGTGCCAGCAGCGCCGGGATACCCTACGAGCAGTACTTC. The chain uses TRBV7-2 and TRBJ2-7, with D possibly TRBD2 on 5 matching bases. Trimming took off 5 bases at V and 2 bases at J, with 10 bases between the two ends. Germline V gives CDR1 SGHTA, CDR2 FQGNSA. The CDR3 spans 13 residues. The whole variable domain, filled in from reference TRBV7-2 and TRBJ2-7, reads GAGVSQSPSNKVTEKGKDVELRCDPISGHTALYWYRQSLGQGLEFLIYFQGNSAPDKSGLPSDRFSAERTGGSVSTLTIQRTQQEDSAVYLCASSAGIPYEQYFGPGTRLTVT.

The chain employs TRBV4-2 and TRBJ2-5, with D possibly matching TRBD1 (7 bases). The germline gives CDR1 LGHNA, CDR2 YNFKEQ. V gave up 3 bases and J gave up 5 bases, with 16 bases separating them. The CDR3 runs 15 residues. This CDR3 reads CASSQAQGGAETQYF. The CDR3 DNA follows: TGTGCCAGCAGCCAGGCGCAGGGGGGAGCGGAGACCCAGTACTTC.

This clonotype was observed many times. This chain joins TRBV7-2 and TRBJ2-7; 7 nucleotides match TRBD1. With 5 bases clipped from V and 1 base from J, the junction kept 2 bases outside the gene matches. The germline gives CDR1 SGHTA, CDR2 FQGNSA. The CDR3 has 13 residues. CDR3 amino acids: CASSPGQSYEQYF. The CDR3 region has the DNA TGTGCCAGCAGCCCGGGACAGTCCTACGAGCAGTACTTC.

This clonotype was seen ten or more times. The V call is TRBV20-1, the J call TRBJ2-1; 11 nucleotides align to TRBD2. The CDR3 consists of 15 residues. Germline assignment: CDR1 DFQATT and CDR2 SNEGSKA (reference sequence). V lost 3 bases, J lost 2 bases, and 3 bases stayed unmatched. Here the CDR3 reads CSARSTSGTYNEQFF. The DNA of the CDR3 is TGCAGTGCTAGGTCGACTAGCGGGACCTACAATGAGCAGTTCTTC.

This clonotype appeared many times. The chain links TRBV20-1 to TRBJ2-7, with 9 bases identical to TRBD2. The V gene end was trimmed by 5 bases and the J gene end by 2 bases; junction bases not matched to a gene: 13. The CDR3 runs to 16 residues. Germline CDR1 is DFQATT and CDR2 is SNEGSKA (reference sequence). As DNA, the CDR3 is TGCAGTGCTCGGACGAATAGAGCTAGCGGGGCCTACGAGCAGTACTTC. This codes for CSARTNRASGAYEQYF.

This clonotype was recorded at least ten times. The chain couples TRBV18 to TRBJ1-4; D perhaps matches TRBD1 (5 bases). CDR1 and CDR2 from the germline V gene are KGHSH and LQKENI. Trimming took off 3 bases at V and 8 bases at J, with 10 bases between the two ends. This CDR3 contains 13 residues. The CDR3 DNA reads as TGTGCCAGCTCACCGGGGCGCGGGGAAAAACTGTTTTTT. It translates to CASSPGRGEKLFF. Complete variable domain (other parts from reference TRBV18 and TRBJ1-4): NAGVMQNPRHLVRRRGQEARLRCSPMKGHSHVYWYRQLPEEGLKFMVYLQKENIIDESGMPKERFSAEFPKEGPSILRIQQVVRGDSAAYFCASSPGRGEKLFFGSGTQLSVL.

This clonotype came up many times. The CDR3 DNA follows: TGCGCCAGCAGCCTTCCTGCGGCCAACGTCCTGACTTTC. Its translation is CASSLPAANVLTF. The rearrangement uses TRBV5-1 and TRBJ2-6; no firm D call. V was pared by 4 bases and J by 6 bases, with 8 bases between. CDR3 length: 13 residues. From germline, CDR1 is SGHRS and CDR2 YFSETQ.